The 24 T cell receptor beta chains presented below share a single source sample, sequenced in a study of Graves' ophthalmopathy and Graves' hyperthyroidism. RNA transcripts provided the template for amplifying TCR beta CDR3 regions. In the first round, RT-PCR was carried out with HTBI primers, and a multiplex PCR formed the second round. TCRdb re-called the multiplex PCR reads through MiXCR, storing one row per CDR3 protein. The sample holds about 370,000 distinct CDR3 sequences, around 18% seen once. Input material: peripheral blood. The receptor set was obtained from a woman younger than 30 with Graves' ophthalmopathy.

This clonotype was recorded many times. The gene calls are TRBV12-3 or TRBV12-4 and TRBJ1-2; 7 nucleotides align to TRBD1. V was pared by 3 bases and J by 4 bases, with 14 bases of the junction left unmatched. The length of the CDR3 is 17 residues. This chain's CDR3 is CASSFHRGLPDAYGYTF. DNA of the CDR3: TGTGCCAGCAGTTTCCACAGGGGCCTCCCGGATGCCTATGGCTACACCTTC.

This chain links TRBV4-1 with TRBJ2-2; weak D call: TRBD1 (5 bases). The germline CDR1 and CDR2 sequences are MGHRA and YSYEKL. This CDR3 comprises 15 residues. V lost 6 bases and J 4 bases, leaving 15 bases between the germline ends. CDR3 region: CASSRARDGTGELFF. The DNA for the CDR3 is TGCGCCAGCAGTCGAGCCAGGGATGGCACCGGGGAGCTGTTTTTT.

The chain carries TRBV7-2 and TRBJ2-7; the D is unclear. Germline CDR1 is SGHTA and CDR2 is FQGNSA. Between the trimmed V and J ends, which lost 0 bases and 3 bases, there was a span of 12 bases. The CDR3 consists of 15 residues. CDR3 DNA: TGTGCCAGCAGCTTAGCCCCCACCGAGGACTACGAGCAGTACTTC. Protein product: CASSLAPTEDYEQYF.

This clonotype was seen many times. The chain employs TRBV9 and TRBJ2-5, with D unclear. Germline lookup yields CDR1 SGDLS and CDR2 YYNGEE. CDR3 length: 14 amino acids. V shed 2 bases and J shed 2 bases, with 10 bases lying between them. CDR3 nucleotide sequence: TGTGCCAGCAGCGTCACCCCCCTACAAGAGACCCAGTACTTC. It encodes CASSVTPLQETQYF.

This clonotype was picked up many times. The CDR3 loop reads CATSRAKDRGSNEQFF. DNA of the CDR3: TGTGCCACCAGCAGAGCTAAAGACAGGGGGTCCAATGAGCAGTTCTTC. The rearrangement uses TRBV15 and TRBJ2-1; 9 bases match TRBD1. The CDR3 has 16 residues. Germline loops: CDR1 LNHNV, CDR2 YYDKDF (reference sequence). The junction had 7 bases not matched to a gene; V was cut back by 1 base and J by 6 bases.

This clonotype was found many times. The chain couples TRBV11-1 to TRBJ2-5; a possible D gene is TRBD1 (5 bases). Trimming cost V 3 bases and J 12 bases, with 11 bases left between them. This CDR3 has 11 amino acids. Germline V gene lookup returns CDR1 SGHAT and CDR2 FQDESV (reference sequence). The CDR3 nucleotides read TGTGCCAGCAGCTTTGGGGCCTACAAGTACTTC. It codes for CASSFGAYKYF.

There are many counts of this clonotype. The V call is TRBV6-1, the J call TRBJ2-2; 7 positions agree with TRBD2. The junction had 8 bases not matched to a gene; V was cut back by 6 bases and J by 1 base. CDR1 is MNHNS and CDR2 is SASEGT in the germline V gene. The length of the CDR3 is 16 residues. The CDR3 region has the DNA TGTGCCAGCAGGAAAGCGACGGGGGGGAACACCGGGGAGCTGTTTTTT. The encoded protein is CASRKATGGNTGELFF.

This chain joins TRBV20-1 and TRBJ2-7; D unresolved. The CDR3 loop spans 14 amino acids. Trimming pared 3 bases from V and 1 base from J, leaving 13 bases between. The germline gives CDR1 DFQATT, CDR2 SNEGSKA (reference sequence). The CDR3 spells CSASFGGGSYEQYF. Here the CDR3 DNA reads TGCAGTGCTAGTTTCGGCGGTGGGTCCTACGAGCAGTACTTC.

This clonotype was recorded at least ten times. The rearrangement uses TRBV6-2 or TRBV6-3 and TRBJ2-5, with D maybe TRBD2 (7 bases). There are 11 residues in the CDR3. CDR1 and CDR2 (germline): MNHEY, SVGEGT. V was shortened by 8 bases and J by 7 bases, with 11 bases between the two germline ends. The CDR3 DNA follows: TGTGCCAGCCAAAGGGGGGGGACCCAGTACTTC. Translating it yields CASQRGGTQYF.

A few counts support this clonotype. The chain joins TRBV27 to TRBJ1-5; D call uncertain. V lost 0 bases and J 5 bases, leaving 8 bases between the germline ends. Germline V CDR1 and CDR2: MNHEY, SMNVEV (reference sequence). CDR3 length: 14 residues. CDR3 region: CASSLSAGHQPQHF. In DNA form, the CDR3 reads TGTGCCAGCAGTTTATCCGCAGGCCATCAGCCCCAGCATTTT.

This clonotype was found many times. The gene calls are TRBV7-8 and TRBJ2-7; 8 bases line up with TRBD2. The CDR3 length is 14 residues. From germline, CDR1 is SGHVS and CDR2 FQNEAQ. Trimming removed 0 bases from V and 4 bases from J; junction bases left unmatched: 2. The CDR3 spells CASSLAERGYEQYF. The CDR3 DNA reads TGTGCCAGCAGCTTAGCCGAGCGGGGGTACGAGCAGTACTTC. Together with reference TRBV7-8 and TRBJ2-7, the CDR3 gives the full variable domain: GAGVSQSPRYKVAKRGQDVALRCDPISGHVSLFWYQQALGQGPEFLTYFQNEAQLDKSGLPSDRFFAERPEGSVSTLKIQRTQQEDSAVYLCASSLAERGYEQYFGPGTRLTVT.

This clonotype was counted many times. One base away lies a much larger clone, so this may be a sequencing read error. CDR3 coding DNA: TGTGCCAGCGCGCTAGGGGAGGGAGTGGAGACCCAGTACTTC. Its protein product is CASALGEGVETQYF. This sequence joins TRBV12-3 or TRBV12-4 and TRBJ2-5; TRBD2 matches 7 bases. Trimming at V came to 8 bases and at J to 5 bases, leaving 11 bases not matched to a gene. CDR3 length equals 14 residues.

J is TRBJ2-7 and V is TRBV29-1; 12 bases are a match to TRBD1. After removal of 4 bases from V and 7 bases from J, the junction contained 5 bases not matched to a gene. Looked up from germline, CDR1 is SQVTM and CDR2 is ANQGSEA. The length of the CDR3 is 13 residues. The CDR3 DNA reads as TGCAGCGTTGGGGGACAGGGGGCGGAGGAGCAGTACTTC. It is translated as CSVGGQGAEEQYF.

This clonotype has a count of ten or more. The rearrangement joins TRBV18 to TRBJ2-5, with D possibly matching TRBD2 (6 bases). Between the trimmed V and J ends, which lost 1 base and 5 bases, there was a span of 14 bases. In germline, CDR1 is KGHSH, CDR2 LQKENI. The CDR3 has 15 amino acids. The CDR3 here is CASSPQELRGETQYF. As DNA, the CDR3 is TGTGCCAGCTCACCACAGGAGCTTCGGGGGGAGACCCAGTACTTC.

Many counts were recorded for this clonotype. The CDR3, as DNA: TGTGCCAGCAGTTTAAAACCACCCGGGCGGGGGGTACACTACGAGCAGTACTTC. Its translation: CASSLKPPGRGVHYEQYF. The chain recombines TRBV28 with TRBJ2-7; 8 bases match TRBD2. Germline CDR1 reads MDHEN; CDR2 reads SYDVKM. The CDR3 spans 18 residues. J gave up 3 bases and V 2 bases, and 15 bases lay outside the gene matches.

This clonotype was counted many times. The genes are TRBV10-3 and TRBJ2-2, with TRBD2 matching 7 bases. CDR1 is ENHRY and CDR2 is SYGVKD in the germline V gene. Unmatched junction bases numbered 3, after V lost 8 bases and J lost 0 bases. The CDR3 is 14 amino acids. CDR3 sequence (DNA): TGTGCCATCTCCCTAGCGGCGAACACCGGGGAGCTGTTTTTT. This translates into CAISLAANTGELFF.

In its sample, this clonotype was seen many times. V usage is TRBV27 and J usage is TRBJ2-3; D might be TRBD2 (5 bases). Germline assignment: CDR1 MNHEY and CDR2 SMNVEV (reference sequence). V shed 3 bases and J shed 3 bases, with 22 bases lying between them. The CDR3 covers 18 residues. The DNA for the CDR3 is TGTGCCAGCAGTTTCACCGCCATGGACTCCGAATATACAGATACGCAGTATTTT. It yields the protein CASSFTAMDSEYTDTQYF.

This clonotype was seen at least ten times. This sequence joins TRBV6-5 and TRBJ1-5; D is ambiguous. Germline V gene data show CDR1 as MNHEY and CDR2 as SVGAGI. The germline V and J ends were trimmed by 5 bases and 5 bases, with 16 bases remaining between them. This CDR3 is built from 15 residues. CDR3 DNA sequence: TGTGCCAGCAGTAGACTTTCAAAGGGCGATCAGCCCCAGCATTTT. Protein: CASSRLSKGDQPQHF.

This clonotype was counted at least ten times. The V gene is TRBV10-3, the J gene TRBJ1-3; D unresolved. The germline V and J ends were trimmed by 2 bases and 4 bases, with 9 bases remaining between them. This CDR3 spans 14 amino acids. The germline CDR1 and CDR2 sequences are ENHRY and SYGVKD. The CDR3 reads CAISEPDPGNTIYF. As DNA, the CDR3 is TGTGCCATCAGTGAGCCGGACCCAGGAAACACCATATATTTT.

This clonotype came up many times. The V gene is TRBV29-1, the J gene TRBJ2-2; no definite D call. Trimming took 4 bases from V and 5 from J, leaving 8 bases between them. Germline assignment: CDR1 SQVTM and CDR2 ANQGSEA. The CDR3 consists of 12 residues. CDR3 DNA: TGCAGCGTTGGACTGGGAACCGGGGAGCTGTTTTTT. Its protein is CSVGLGTGELFF.

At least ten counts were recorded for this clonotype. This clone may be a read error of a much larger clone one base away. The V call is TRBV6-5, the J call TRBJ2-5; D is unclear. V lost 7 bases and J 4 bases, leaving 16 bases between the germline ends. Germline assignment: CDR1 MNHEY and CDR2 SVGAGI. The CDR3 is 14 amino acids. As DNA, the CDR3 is TGTGCCAGCACTAGAGCACTTATAACAGAGACCCAGTACTTC. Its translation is CASTRALITETQYF.

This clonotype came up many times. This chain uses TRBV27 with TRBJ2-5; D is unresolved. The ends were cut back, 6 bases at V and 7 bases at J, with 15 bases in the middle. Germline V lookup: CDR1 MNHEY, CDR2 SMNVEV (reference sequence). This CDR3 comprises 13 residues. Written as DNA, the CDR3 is TGTGCCAGCAGCCTCTTCGGACGGAGGACCCAGTACTTC. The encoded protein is CASSLFGRRTQYF.

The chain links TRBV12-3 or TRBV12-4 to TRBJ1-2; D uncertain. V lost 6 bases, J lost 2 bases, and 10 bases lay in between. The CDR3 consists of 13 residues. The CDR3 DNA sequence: TGTGCCAGCAGAACGAGAGGGAACTATGGCTACACCTTC. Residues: CASRTRGNYGYTF.

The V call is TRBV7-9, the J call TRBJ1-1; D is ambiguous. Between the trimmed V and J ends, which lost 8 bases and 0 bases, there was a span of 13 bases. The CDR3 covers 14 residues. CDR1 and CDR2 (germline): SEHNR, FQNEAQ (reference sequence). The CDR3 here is CASSRPHLNTEAFF. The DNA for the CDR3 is TGTGCCAGCTCAAGACCCCACCTGAACACTGAAGCTTTCTTT. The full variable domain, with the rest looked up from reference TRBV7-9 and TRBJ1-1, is DTGVSQNPRHKITKRGQNVTFRCDPISEHNRLYWYRQTLGQGPEFLTYFQNEAQLEKSRLLSDRFSAERPKGSFSTLEIQRTEQGDSAMYLCASSRPHLNTEAFFGQGTRLTVV.